This T cell receptor (beta chain) was profiled in a study of early T cells in non-severe SARS-CoV-2 infection. The overall study: Alpha and beta chains were unpaired, from unsorted whole-blood bulk RNA.

Attached unique molecular identifiers marked individual cDNA molecules. TCRdb processed the 5' RACE reads anew with MiXCR; each CDR3 protein has one entry. The table has around 80,000 distinct CDR3 sequences, approximately 12% seen once. Broader study findings: The study's VDJdb matching favored anti-spike CD8 responses and missed private and CD4 specificities.

This clonotype was seen ten or more times. Antigen specificity is unknown. V lost 1 base to trimming and J lost 0 bases; unmatched junction nucleotides: 3. Germline lookup yields CDR1 MNHNS and CDR2 SASEGT. This CDR3 is 18 amino acids long. The clonotype comes from an adult who was a healthcare worker with PCR-confirmed SARS-CoV-2 infection or an uninfected control (not recorded which). The chain joins TRBV6-1 to TRBJ2-6; 10 bases are shared with TRBD1. Sequenced sample: whole blood. Here the CDR3 DNA reads TGTGCCAGCAGTGAAGAAAGGACAGGGGGCTCTGGGGCCAACGTCCTGACTTTC. This encodes CASSEERTGGSGANVLTF.